This entry is about one TCR beta chain. This CDR3 comprises 15 residues. The J segment lost 1 base and the V segment lost 7 bases, leaving 9 bases of the junction unmatched. Germline lookup yields CDR1 LNHDA and CDR2 SQIVND (reference sequence). This sample stems from a study of CD8 T cells in Susac syndrome. RNA, at roughly 0.5 to 1 ug, was reverse transcribed with random hexamers. Each CDR3 protein is one row after TCRdb ran MiXCR on the immunoSEQ multiplex PCR reads. The table lists about 120,000 distinct CDR3 sequences, about 95% of them singletons. The sample comprised CD8+ T cells from PBMCs. The clonotype originates from a human donor with Susac syndrome. The gene calls are TRBV19 and TRBJ2-5, with 7 bases lining up with TRBD2. DNA of the CDR3: TGTGCCAGTATGCGGGGACTAAACTCCCAAGAGACCCAGTACTTC. Its translation: CASMRGLNSQETQYF.